The 8 T cell receptor beta chains reported below all come from one sample, sequenced in a study of T cell changes during pregnancy in multiple sclerosis. Sequenced by immunoSEQ multiplex PCR; TCRdb stores in-frame clones only, minus some. Of 30,000 or so clones in the sample, roughly 89% were seen once. The starting material was CD4+ T cells from peripheral blood mononuclear cells, obtained in the second trimester of pregnancy. These receptors were collected from a female donor with multiple sclerosis, enrolled in a pregnancy study.

The rearrangement uses TRBV5-5 and TRBJ1-2, with a possible D match to TRBD1 (6 bases). The germline V gene has CDR1 SGHKS and CDR2 YYEKEE (reference sequence). This CDR3 region has 15 residues. The ends were cut back, 0 bases at V and 4 bases at J, with 13 bases in the middle. As DNA, the CDR3 is TGTGCCAGCAGCTTGGGGGGGCCCGGGGCCTATGGCTACACCTTC. It is translated as CASSLGGPGAYGYTF.

The J gene is TRBJ2-1, the V gene TRBV6-5, with TRBD2 matching 7 bases. The germline gives CDR1 MNHEY, CDR2 SVGAGI. The ends lost 6 bases at V and 0 bases at J; junction bases unmatched: 5. The CDR3 has 15 residues. In nucleotides, the CDR3 is TGTGCCAGCAGGTTCACTAGCGTCTCCTACAATGAGCAGTTCTTC. It codes for CASRFTSVSYNEQFF.

This rearrangement joins TRBV5-1 to TRBJ2-3, with D possibly TRBD2 on 6 matching bases. V was cut by 1 base and J by 5 bases, with 11 bases left in between. CDR1 and CDR2 from the germline V gene are SGHRS and YFSETQ. There are 14 residues in the CDR3. The CDR3 DNA sequence: TGCGCCAGCAGCTTGCTGCAGGAGGGAGATACGCAGTATTTT. Residues: CASSLLQEGDTQYF.

The chain carries TRBV10-3 and TRBJ1-5, with 7 bases that match TRBD1. This CDR3 is built from 13 residues. The trim removed 6 bases at V and 5 bases at J, leaving 4 bases unmatched. Germline V lookup: CDR1 ENHRY, CDR2 SYGVKD. CDR3 DNA: TGTGCCATCAGAGACAGGGAGGATCAGCCCCAGCATTTT. It is translated as CAIRDREDQPQHF.

The chain employs TRBV4-1 and TRBJ1-2; D gene ambiguous. CDR1 and CDR2 from the germline V gene are MGHRA and YSYEKL. Trimming stripped 4 bases from V and 5 bases from J, with 17 bases between. CDR3 size: 15 residues. DNA of the CDR3: TGCGCCAGCAGCCTCCAACCGACTGCCCCATATGGCTACACCTTC. The encoded protein is CASSLQPTAPYGYTF.

The CDR3 DNA reads as TGTGCCAGCAGTGAACTGTTCTCCTCCCAAGAGACCCAGTACTTC. Amino acids: CASSELFSSQETQYF. V usage is TRBV2 and J usage is TRBJ2-5; D is ambiguous. CDR1 is SNHLY and CDR2 is FYNNEI in the germline V gene. There are 15 residues in the CDR3. The V end was cut by 2 bases, the J end by 1 base, with 11 bases between.

The CDR3 loop is CASSFQGDRSNQPQHF. The DNA for the CDR3 is TGTGCCAGCAGTTTTCAGGGGGATAGGAGCAATCAGCCCCAGCATTTT. The chain carries TRBV28 and TRBJ1-5; 7 bases fit TRBD1. Looked up from germline, CDR1 is MDHEN and CDR2 is SYDVKM. There are 16 residues in the CDR3. With 3 bases clipped from V and 1 base from J, the junction kept 6 bases outside the gene matches.

The J gene is TRBJ1-4, the V gene TRBV28, with D possibly matching TRBD1 (6 bases). The germline V gene has CDR1 MDHEN and CDR2 SYDVKM. The CDR3 has 14 residues. The V end was cut by 5 bases, the J end by 3 bases, with 10 bases between. The CDR3 region has the DNA TGTGCCAGCAGTCTCACAGGGCCTAATGAAAAACTGTTTTTT. Translated: CASSLTGPNEKLFF. Full variable domain (outside the CDR3, taken from reference TRBV28 and TRBJ1-4): DVKVTQSSRYLVKRTGEKVFLECVQDMDHENMFWYRQDPGLGLRLIYFSYDVKMKEKGDIPEGYSVSREKKERFSLILESASTNQTSMYLCASSLTGPNEKLFFGSGTQLSVL.